The 18 T cell receptor beta chains reported below all come from one sample, sequenced in a study of Ad26.COV2.S vaccination and SARS-CoV-2 variants. Profiling relied on immunoSEQ multiplex PCR, and the TCRdb table lists in-frame clones only, not all of them. This table has around 94,000 clones, 60% to 85% appearing once. The material was peripheral blood, obtained after recovery from COVID-19. Every receptor here comes from a human donor who had recovered from COVID-19.

The chain is built from TRBV5-1 and TRBJ2-3; D unresolved. V lost 4 bases and J 6 bases, leaving 12 bases between the germline ends. The CDR3 sequence is 13 residues long. The germline V gene has CDR1 SGHRS and CDR2 YFSETQ. CDR3 loop: CASSAVVADTQYF. The CDR3 DNA is TGCGCCAGCAGCGCGGTTGTTGCGGATACGCAGTATTTT.

V and J are TRBV5-1 and TRBJ1-1; D gene uncertain. CDR3 length: 11 amino acids. V lost 0 bases to trimming and J lost 6 bases, with 3 bases between them. Germline V gives CDR1 SGHRS, CDR2 YFSETQ. DNA of the CDR3: TGCGCCAGCAGCTTGGGCCCTGAAGCTTTCTTT. Protein product: CASSLGPEAFF. The entire variable domain, with the rest obtained from reference TRBV5-1 and TRBJ1-1, is as follows: KAGVTQTPRYLIKTRGQQVTLSCSPISGHRSVSWYQQTPGQGLQFLFEYFSETQRNKGNFPGRFSGRQFSNSRSEMNVSTLELGDSALYLCASSLGPEAFFGQGTRLTVV.

This clone showed up just a few times. The CDR3 is CAGGTLRVETQYF. The CDR3 DNA reads TGTGCCGGAGGGACTCTTAGAGTGGAGACCCAGTACTTC. The V and J genes are TRBV2 and TRBJ2-5; tentative D call: TRBD2 (6 bases). The CDR3 loop spans 13 amino acids. Germline V gene sequence: CDR1 SNHLY, CDR2 FYNNEI. Between the trimmed V and J ends, which lost 11 bases and 5 bases, there was a span of 18 bases.

The chain links TRBV28 to TRBJ1-5; the D gene is possibly TRBD1 (5 bases). This CDR3 region has 16 residues. V was trimmed by 5 bases and J by 4 bases, leaving 18 bases between them. Germline V lookup: CDR1 MDHEN, CDR2 SYDVKM. CDR3 amino acids: CASSLNIGTFNQPQHF. The CDR3 DNA follows: TGTGCCAGCAGTCTAAATATTGGGACTTTTAATCAGCCCCAGCATTTT.

The chain links TRBV11-3 to TRBJ2-2; TRBD1 matches at 7 bases. The CDR3 has 16 amino acids. The ends lost 5 bases at V and 1 base at J; junction bases unmatched: 7. Germline lookup yields CDR1 SGHNT and CDR2 YENEEA. The DNA of the CDR3 is TGTGCCAGCAGCCCTGGGCAGGGGGAGAACACCGGGGAGCTGTTTTTT. Protein: CASSPGQGENTGELFF.

The chain recombines TRBV5-5 with TRBJ2-7; weak D call: TRBD2 (7 bases). V was trimmed by 0 bases and J by 2 bases, leaving 18 bases between them. CDR1 and CDR2 (germline): SGHKS, YYEKEE (reference sequence). This CDR3 contains 17 residues. CDR3 protein: CASSLDRGAADTYEQYF. The CDR3, as DNA: TGTGCCAGCAGCTTGGATCGGGGGGCGGCGGATACCTACGAGCAGTACTTC.

The chain links TRBV7-3 to TRBJ1-1; D gene unclear. CDR1 and CDR2 (germline): SGHTA, FQGTGA. Trimming took 2 bases from V and 3 from J, leaving 7 bases between them. CDR3 size: 13 residues. The CDR3 is CASSLSADTEAFF. CDR3 DNA: TGTGCCAGCAGCTTATCGGCGGACACTGAAGCTTTCTTT.

The V call is TRBV18, the J call TRBJ2-3; D is perhaps TRBD1 (5 bases). V lost 3 bases to trimming and J lost 0 bases, with 16 bases between them. The CDR3 contains 17 residues. The V gene's germline CDR1 is KGHSH and CDR2 LQKENI. The CDR3 sequence is CASSPNQRTTSTDTQYF. DNA for the CDR3: TGTGCCAGCTCACCGAATCAAAGGACAACTAGCACAGATACGCAGTATTTT.

V and J are TRBV19 and TRBJ2-5; no definite D call. Germline assignment: CDR1 LNHDA and CDR2 SQIVND (reference sequence). CDR3 length: 13 residues. V was shortened by 3 bases and J by 2 bases, with 7 bases between the two germline ends. The CDR3 DNA sequence: TGTGCCAGTAGTATTGGCAGTCAAGAGACCCAGTACTTC. Translation gives CASSIGSQETQYF. The entire variable domain, with the rest obtained from reference TRBV19 and TRBJ2-5, is as follows: DGGITQSPKYLFRKEGQNVTLSCEQNLNHDAMYWYRQDPGQGLRLIYYSQIVNDFQKGDIAEGYSVSREKKESFPLTVTSAQKNPTAFYLCASSIGSQETQYFGPGTRLLVL.

J is TRBJ1-5 and V is TRBV19; D perhaps matches TRBD1 (6 bases). The CDR3 consists of 17 residues. CDR1 and CDR2 from the germline V gene are LNHDA and SQIVND (reference sequence). V gave up 4 bases and J gave up 0 bases, with 16 bases separating them. This CDR3 is CASSTGTRVHSNQPQHF. The CDR3 nucleotides read TGTGCCAGTAGTACCGGGACAAGGGTTCATAGCAATCAGCCCCAGCATTTT.

This sequence joins TRBV7-9 and TRBJ2-2; perhaps TRBD2 as D (6 bases). The V end was cut by 5 bases, the J end by 1 base, with 11 bases between. CDR1 and CDR2 from the germline V gene are SEHNR and FQNEAQ (reference sequence). The CDR3 runs to 15 residues. For the CDR3, the DNA is TGTGCCAGCAGCCCAGCTAGCGAGAACACCGGGGAGCTGTTTTTT. Protein product: CASSPASENTGELFF.

The CDR3 is CASRQGYDRDNTIYF. DNA for the CDR3: TGCGCCAGCAGGCAGGGATACGACCGGGACAACACCATATATTTT. The genes are TRBV5-1 and TRBJ1-3; D possibly corresponds to TRBD1 (5 bases). CDR1 and CDR2 (germline): SGHRS, YFSETQ. CDR3 size: 15 residues. V dropped 5 bases and J dropped 7 bases, with 19 bases sitting between them.

The CDR3 is CASSLEGGQADNSPLHF. The CDR3 DNA sequence: TGCGCCAGCAGCTTGGAGGGGGGACAGGCAGATAATTCACCCCTCCACTTT. The rearrangement links TRBV5-1 to TRBJ1-6; 8 bases align to TRBD1. CDR1 and CDR2 (germline): SGHRS, YFSETQ. CDR3 size: 17 residues. J was trimmed by 5 bases and V by 0 bases; bases with no gene match: 7. Based on the CDR3 plus reference TRBV5-1 and TRBJ1-6, the full variable domain is KAGVTQTPRYLIKTRGQQVTLSCSPISGHRSVSWYQQTPGQGLQFLFEYFSETQRNKGNFPGRFSGRQFSNSRSEMNVSTLELGDSALYLCASSLEGGQADNSPLHFGNGTRLTVT.

This chain links TRBV12-3 or TRBV12-4 with TRBJ1-1, with D possibly matching TRBD1 (6 bases). V was pared by 3 bases and J by 7 bases, with 9 bases between. CDR3 length equals 12 residues. CDR3 sequence: CASSFGQLEAFF. For the CDR3, the DNA is TGTGCCAGCAGTTTTGGACAGCTTGAAGCTTTCTTT.

The chain is built from TRBV28 and TRBJ2-5; tentatively, D is TRBD2 (6 bases). CDR1 MDHEN and CDR2 SYDVKM come from the germline V gene. Deletions cut 3 bases from V and 3 bases from J, with 14 bases between. The CDR3 is 15 amino acids. The CDR3 DNA is TGTGCCAGCAGTTTTTCCGGGGGACGGGAAGAGACCCAGTACTTC. Its translation is CASSFSGGREETQYF.

V and J are TRBV9 and TRBJ2-3, with no clear D. CDR3 length: 13 residues. Deletions cut 5 bases from V and 2 bases from J, with 9 bases between. Germline-derived CDR1 and CDR2 are SGDLS and YYNGEE. The CDR3 here is CASSSKVTDTQYF. DNA for the CDR3: TGTGCCAGCAGTTCTAAAGTCACAGATACGCAGTATTTT.

The gene calls are TRBV12-5 and TRBJ2-7; 9 positions agree with TRBD1. Trimming removed 5 bases from V and 4 bases from J; junction bases left unmatched: 6. CDR1 and CDR2 from the germline V gene are LGHNT and FRNRAP. The length of the CDR3 is 14 residues. CDR3 sequence reads: CASGAGQGKYEQYF. The CDR3 coding sequence is TGTGCTAGTGGTGCTGGACAGGGGAAGTACGAGCAGTACTTC.

This clone was counted a few times. The chain is built from TRBV14 and TRBJ1-6, with no clear D. The V and J ends lost 5 bases and 8 bases respectively, with 7 bases between them. The CDR3 covers 12 residues. Germline values: CDR1 SGHDN, CDR2 FVKESK. CDR3 sequence: CASSYTYSPLHF. CDR3 DNA: TGTGCCAGCAGCTACACCTATTCACCCCTCCACTTT.